This T cell receptor beta chain was sequenced in a study of T cell changes during pregnancy in multiple sclerosis. The CDR3 is 14 residues long. V lost 8 bases to trimming and J lost 9 bases; unmatched junction nucleotides: 13. Germline V gene data show CDR1 as MNHEY and CDR2 as SVGAGI. Here immunoSEQ multiplex PCR was the method, and the copy in TCRdb shows in-frame clones only, minus some. Here the sample spans more than 75,000 clones, approximately 92% being singletons. The sequence was collected from a female donor with multiple sclerosis, enrolled in a pregnancy study. This sequence joins TRBV6-5 and TRBJ2-1, with 7 bases matching TRBD2. This specimen consisted of peripheral blood, obtained in the first trimester of pregnancy. The CDR3 sequence: CASSRGPGGGEQFF. The CDR3 DNA reads TGTGCCAGCTCGCGCGGGCCTGGGGGGGGTGAGCAGTTCTTC.